A selection of T cell receptor beta chains follows, all from one sample in a study of tumor-infiltrating lymphocytes in primary liver carcinoma. Using its own MiXCR run on the multiplex PCR reads, TCRdb lists one record per CDR3 protein. In the table there are approximately 330,000 distinct CDR3 sequences, around 60% of which are singletons. Sample: peripheral blood. The source is a man in his forties with primary liver carcinoma and hepatitis B virus infection. The CDR3 runs from the conserved cysteine through the conserved F or W. A D gene is named only where the DNA matches it firmly. For some rows the clone size is stated as once, few or many, or as a class when expanded; others skip it.

D	V	size	J	CDR3	DNA
TRBD2	TRBV12-3/TRBV12-4	NA	TRBJ2-2	CASSLLAGGPGELFF	TGTGCCAGCAGTTTACTCGCGGGAGGGCCCGGGGAGCTGTTTTTT
NA	TRBV30	NA	TRBJ1-5	CAWSVDGNQPQHF	TGTGCCTGGAGTGTAGACGGCAATCAGCCCCAGCATTTT
NA	TRBV12-3/TRBV12-4	NA	TRBJ1-1	CAISLREDTEAFF	TGTGCCATCAGTTTAAGGGAGGACACTGAAGCTTTCTTT
TRBD2	TRBV29-1	many	TRBJ2-3	CSSGTSGSTDTQYF	TGCAGCTCTGGGACTAGCGGTAGCACAGATACGCAGTATTTT
TRBD1	TRBV4-1	many	TRBJ1-3	CASSQRTGFANTIYF	TGCGCCAGCAGCCAGCGGACAGGGTTCGCTAACACCATATATTTT
TRBD2	TRBV6-6	many	TRBJ2-5	CASSVTPAGGQETQYF	TGTGCCAGTTCAGTTACTCCGGCGGGAGGCCAAGAGACCCAGTACTTC
NA	TRBV10-3	many	TRBJ1-2	CAITGPTDGYTF	TGTGCCATCACCGGACCGACTGATGGCTACACCTTC
NA	TRBV11-2	NA	TRBJ1-1	CASSLGCEAFF	TGCGCCAGCAGCTTGGGGTGCGAAGCTTTCTTT
NA	TRBV5-4	NA	TRBJ1-2	CASSFGRGSLVNYGYTF	TGTGCCAGCAGCTTTGGGAGAGGGAGCCTTGTGAACTATGGCTACACCTTC
NA	TRBV11-2	few	TRBJ2-1	CACSTRRGFYNEQFF	TGCGCCTGCAGCACCCGCCGGGGATTCTACAATGAGCAGTTCTTC
NA	TRBV11-3	NA	TRBJ2-3	CDSSFLAGATDTQYF	TGTGACAGCAGCTTCCTGGCCGGAGCCACAGATACGCAGTATTTT
TRBD1	TRBV5-1	NA	TRBJ2-7	CASKVGDRGYRGSYEQYF	TGCGCCAGCAAAGTGGGGGACAGGGGCTACAGAGGCTCCTACGAGCAGTACTTC
TRBD1	TRBV6-5	few	TRBJ2-7	CTSSFDRGRSEQYF	TGTACCAGCAGTTTCGACAGGGGACGAAGCGAGCAGTACTTC
NA	TRBV14	NA	TRBJ1-2	CASSQVPAPTYGYTF	TGTGCCAGCAGCCAAGTTCCGGCGCCAACGTATGGCTACACCTTC
TRBD1	TRBV5-1	few	TRBJ1-2	CASSLPRDSDYGYTF	TGCGCCAGCAGCTTGCCCCGGGACAGCGACTATGGCTACACCTTC
TRBD1	TRBV6-2/TRBV6-3	NA	TRBJ2-1	CASTRGRGPNEQFF	TGTGCCAGCACACGGGGCAGGGGGCCCAATGAGCAGTTCTTC
NA	TRBV2	NA	TRBJ2-7	CASSSSPLDF	TGTGCCAGCAGTTCATCACCACTAGACTTC
NA	TRBV10-2	many	TRBJ2-2	CASKQRVGVDTGELFF	TGCGCCAGCAAACAAAGAGTCGGGGTCGACACCGGGGAGCTGTTTTTT
NA	TRBV4-1	many	TRBJ2-5	CASSQDWTPSGETQYF	TGCGCCAGCAGCCAAGACTGGACACCGTCAGGAGAGACCCAGTACTTC
TRBD1	TRBV4-1	NA	TRBJ1-2	CTSSQLTEASDRGHGYTF	TGCACCAGCAGCCAACTAACTGAGGCTTCGGACAGGGGGCATGGCTACACCTTC
NA	TRBV11-2	NA	TRBJ2-3	CASRTGSFTDTQYF	TGTGCCAGCAGAACAGGGTCGTTCACAGATACGCAGTATTTT
NA	TRBV6-1	many	TRBJ1-1	CASVQDDTEAFF	TGTGCCAGCGTCCAGGATGACACTGAAGCTTTCTTT
NA	TRBV6-2/TRBV6-3	many	TRBJ2-7	CASSYSSLKFYEQYF	TGTGCCAGCAGTTACTCGAGTCTCAAATTCTACGAGCAGTACTTC
NA	TRBV12-3/TRBV12-4	many	TRBJ2-1	CASSTGPLGFF	TGTGCCAGCAGTACGGGACCGCTCGGGTTCTTC
NA	TRBV11-2	NA	TRBJ2-1	CPCSLSQGHYNEQFF	TGTCCCTGCAGCTTAAGTCAGGGCCATTACAATGAGCAGTTCTTC
NA	TRBV4-2	many	TRBJ2-7	CASSARTVNEQYF	TGTGCCAGCAGCGCCCGGACAGTCAACGAGCAGTACTTC
NA	TRBV24-1	NA	TRBJ2-3	CATSRDSTDTQYF	TGTGCCACCAGTCGGGACAGCACAGATACGCAGTATTTT
TRBD2	TRBV10-3	few	TRBJ2-1	CAISERSGNSYNEQFF	TGTGCCATCAGTGAGAGGAGCGGGAACTCCTACAATGAGCAGTTCTTC
TRBD1	TRBV7-8	NA	TRBJ2-7	CASTHVGTGAYEQYF	TGTGCCAGCACCCATGTCGGGACAGGGGCCTACGAGCAGTACTTC
NA	TRBV24-1	NA	TRBJ2-1	CATSDLGGNNEQFF	TGTGCCACCAGTGATTTGGGCGGAAACAATGAGCAGTTCTTC
TRBD1	TRBV10-3	NA	TRBJ1-1	CAIMRPGGAFGEAFF	TGTGCCATCATGAGACCAGGGGGCGCTTTTGGTGAAGCTTTCTTT
NA	TRBV5-1	NA	TRBJ1-4	CASSLRGAADEKLFF	TGCGCCAGCAGCTTGAGGGGGGCGGCGGATGAAAAACTGTTTTTT
TRBD1	TRBV28	NA	TRBJ1-5	CASNTGTGGLWSNQPQHF	TGTGCCAGCAACACCGGGACAGGGGGCCTCTGGAGCAATCAGCCCCAGCATTTT
NA	TRBV12-3/TRBV12-4	NA	TRBJ1-2	CASSLGPHGFEGYTF	TGTGCCAGCAGTTTAGGACCACATGGGTTCGAGGGCTACACCTTC
NA	TRBV11-3	NA	TRBJ2-7	CASSLVGGGEQNF	TGTGCCAGCAGCTTAGTCGGAGGCGGCGAGCAGAACTTC
TRBD2	TRBV6-5	NA	TRBJ2-2	CASTEGTNTVELFF	TGTGCCAGCACCGAGGGGACTAACACCGTGGAGCTGTTTTTT
NA	TRBV12-3/TRBV12-4	NA	TRBJ2-7	CASRGEAFSYEQYF	TGTGCCAGCCGCGGGGAGGCGTTCTCCTACGAGCAGTACTTC